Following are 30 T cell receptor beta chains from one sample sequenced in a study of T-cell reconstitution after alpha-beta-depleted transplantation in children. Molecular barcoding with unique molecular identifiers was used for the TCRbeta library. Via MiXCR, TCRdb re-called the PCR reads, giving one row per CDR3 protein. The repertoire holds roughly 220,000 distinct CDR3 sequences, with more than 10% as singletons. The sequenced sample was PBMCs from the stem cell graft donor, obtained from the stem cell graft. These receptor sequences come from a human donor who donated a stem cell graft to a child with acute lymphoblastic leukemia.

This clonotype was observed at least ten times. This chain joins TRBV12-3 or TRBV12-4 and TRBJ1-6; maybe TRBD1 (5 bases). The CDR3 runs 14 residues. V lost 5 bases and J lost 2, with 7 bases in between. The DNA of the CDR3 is TGTGCCAGCAGTGGGGGGGCCTATAATTCACCCCTCCACTTT. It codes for CASSGGAYNSPLHF.

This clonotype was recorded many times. The CDR3: CASSLENGISTDTQYF. The CDR3 DNA reads TGTGCCAGCAGTTTGGAAAACGGGATCTCCACAGATACGCAGTATTTT. The chain links TRBV28 to TRBJ2-3; D may be TRBD2 (5 bases). CDR3 length: 16 amino acids. Germline loops: CDR1 MDHEN, CDR2 SYDVKM. V was trimmed by 3 bases and J by 2 bases, leaving 15 bases between them.

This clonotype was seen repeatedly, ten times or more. DNA for the CDR3: TGTGCCAGCAGCCGAGGACCTACGGATGAAAAACTGTTTTTT. Translation gives CASSRGPTDEKLFF. V usage is TRBV3-1 and J usage is TRBJ1-4; D gene uncertain. Trimming took off 4 bases at V and 6 bases at J, with 12 bases between the two ends. This CDR3 spans 14 amino acids. CDR1 is LGHDT, CDR2 YNNKEL, per germline (reference sequence).

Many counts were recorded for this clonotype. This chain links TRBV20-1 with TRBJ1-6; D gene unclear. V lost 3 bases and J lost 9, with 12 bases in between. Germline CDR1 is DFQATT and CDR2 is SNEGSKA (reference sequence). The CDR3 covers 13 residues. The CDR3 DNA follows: TGCAGTGCTAGGGATCAATATGGTTCACCCCTCCACTTT. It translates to CSARDQYGSPLHF.

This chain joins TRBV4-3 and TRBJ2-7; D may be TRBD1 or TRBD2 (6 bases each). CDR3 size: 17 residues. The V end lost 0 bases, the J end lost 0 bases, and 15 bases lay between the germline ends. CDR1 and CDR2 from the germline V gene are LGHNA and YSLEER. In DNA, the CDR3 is TGCGCCAGCAGCCAAGATTACGGGGGCGGAAGCTCCTACGAGCAGTACTTC. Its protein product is CASSQDYGGGSSYEQYF.

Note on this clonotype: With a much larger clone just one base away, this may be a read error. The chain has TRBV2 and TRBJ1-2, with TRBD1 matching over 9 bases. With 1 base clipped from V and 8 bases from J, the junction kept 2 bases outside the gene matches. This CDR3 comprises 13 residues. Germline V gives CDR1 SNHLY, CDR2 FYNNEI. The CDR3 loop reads CASSEDRGPGYTF. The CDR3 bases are TGTGCCAGCAGTGAAGACAGGGGGCCAGGCTACACCTTC. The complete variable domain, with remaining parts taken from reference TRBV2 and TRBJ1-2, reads EPEVTQTPSHQVTQMGQEVILRCVPISNHLYFYWYRQILGQKVEFLVSFYNNEISEKSEIFDDQFSVERPDGSNFTLKIRSTKLEDSAMYFCASSEDRGPGYTFGSGTRLTVV.

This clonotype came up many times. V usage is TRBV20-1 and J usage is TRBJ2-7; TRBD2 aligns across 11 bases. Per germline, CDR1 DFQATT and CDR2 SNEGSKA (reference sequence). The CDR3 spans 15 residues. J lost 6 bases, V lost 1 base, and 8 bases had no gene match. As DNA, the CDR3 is TGCAGTGCTAGAGGCTCTAGCGGGGGGCCGTTCGAGCAGTACTTC. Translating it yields CSARGSSGGPFEQYF.

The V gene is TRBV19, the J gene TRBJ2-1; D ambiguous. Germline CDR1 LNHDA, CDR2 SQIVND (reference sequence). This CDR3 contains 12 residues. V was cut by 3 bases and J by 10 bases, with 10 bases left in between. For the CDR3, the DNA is TGTGCCAGTAGTATTGGAGATGGGGAGCAGTTCTTC. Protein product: CASSIGDGEQFF. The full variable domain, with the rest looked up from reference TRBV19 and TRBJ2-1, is DGGITQSPKYLFRKEGQNVTLSCEQNLNHDAMYWYRQDPGQGLRLIYYSQIVNDFQKGDIAEGYSVSREKKESFPLTVTSAQKNPTAFYLCASSIGDGEQFFGPGTRLTVL.

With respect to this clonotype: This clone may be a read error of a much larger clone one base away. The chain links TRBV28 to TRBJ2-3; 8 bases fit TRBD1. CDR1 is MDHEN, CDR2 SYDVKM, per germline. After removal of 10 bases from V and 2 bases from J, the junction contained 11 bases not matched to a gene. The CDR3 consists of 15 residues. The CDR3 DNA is TGTGCCACCCGACCGGGACAGGCGCCCACAGATACGCAGTATTTT. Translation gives CATRPGQAPTDTQYF.

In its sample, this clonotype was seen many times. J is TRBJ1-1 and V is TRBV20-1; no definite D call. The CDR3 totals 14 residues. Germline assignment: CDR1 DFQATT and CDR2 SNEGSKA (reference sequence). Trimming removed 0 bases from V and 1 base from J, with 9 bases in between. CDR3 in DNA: TGCAGTGCTAGAGATCGAGGACGGAACACTGAAGCTTTCTTT. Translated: CSARDRGRNTEAFF.

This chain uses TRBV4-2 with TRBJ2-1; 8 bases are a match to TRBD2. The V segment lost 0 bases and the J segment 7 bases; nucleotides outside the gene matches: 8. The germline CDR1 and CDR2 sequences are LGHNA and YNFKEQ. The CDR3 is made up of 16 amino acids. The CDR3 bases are TGTGCCAGCAGCCAAGATAAGAGCGGGAGTAGTAATGAGCAGTTCTTC. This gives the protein CASSQDKSGSSNEQFF.

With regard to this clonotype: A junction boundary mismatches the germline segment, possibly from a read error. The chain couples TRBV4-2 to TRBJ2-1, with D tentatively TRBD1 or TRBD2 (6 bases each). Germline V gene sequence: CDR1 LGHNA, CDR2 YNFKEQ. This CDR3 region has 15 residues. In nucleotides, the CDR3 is TGTGCCATCAGCCCCGGGGGCTACTCCTACAATGAGCAGTTCTTC. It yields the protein CAISPGGYSYNEQFF.

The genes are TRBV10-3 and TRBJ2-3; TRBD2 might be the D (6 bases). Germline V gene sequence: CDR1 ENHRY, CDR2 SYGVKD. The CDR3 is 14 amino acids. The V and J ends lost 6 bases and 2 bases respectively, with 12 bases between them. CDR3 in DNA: TGTGCCATCAGCCCTGGGGGGAACACAGATACGCAGTATTTT. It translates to CAISPGGNTDTQYF.

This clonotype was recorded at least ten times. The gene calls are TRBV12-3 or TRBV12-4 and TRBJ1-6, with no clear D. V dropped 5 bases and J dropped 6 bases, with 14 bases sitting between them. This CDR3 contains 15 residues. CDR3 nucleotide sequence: TGTGCCAGCAGTGGGATGAGTCAGCGTAATTCACCCCTCCACTTT. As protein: CASSGMSQRNSPLHF.

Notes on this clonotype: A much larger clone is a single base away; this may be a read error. In DNA, the CDR3 is TGTGCCAGCAGCGCCGGGGCCGGGACAGGGGGACCCGGGGACCTGTTTTTT. Encoded protein: CASSAGAGTGGPGDLFF. This chain connects TRBV9 to TRBJ2-2; 11 nucleotides agree with TRBD1. This CDR3 is 17 amino acids long. Per the germline V gene, CDR1 is SGDLS and CDR2 is YYNGEE.

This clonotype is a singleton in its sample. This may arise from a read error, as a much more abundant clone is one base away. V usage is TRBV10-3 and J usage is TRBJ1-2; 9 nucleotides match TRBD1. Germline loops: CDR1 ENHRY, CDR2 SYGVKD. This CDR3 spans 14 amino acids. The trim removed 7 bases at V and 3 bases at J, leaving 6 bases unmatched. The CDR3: CAIKGTGKDYGYTF. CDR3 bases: TGTGCCATCAAGGGGACAGGGAAGGACTATGGCTACACCTTC.

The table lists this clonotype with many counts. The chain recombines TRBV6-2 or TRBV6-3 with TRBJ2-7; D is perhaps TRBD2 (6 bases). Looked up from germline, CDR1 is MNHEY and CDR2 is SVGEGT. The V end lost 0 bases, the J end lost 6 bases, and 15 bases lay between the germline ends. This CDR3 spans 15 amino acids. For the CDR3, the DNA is TGTGCCAGCAGTTACTCGACGGACTACTTCGGCGAGCAGTACTTC. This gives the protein CASSYSTDYFGEQYF.

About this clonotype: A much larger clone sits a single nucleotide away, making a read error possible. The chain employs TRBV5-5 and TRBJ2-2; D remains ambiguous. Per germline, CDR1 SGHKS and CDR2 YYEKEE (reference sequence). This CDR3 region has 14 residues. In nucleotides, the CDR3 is TGTGCCAGCAGCTTGGAGTGGAACCCCGGGGAGCTGTTTTTT. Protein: CASSLEWNPGELFF.

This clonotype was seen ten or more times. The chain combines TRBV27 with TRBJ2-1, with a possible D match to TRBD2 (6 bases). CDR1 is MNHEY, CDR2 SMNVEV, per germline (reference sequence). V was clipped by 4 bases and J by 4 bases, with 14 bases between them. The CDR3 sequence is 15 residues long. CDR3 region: CASSSLGSGYNEQFF. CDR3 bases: TGTGCCAGCAGTTCCCTTGGTAGCGGATACAATGAGCAGTTCTTC.

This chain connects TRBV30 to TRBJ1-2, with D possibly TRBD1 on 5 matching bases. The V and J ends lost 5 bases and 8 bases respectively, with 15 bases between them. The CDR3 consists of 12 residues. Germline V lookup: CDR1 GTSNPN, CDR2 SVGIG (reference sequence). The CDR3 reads CAWFQGNEGYTF. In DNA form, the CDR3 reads TGTGCCTGGTTTCAGGGTAATGAGGGCTACACCTTC.

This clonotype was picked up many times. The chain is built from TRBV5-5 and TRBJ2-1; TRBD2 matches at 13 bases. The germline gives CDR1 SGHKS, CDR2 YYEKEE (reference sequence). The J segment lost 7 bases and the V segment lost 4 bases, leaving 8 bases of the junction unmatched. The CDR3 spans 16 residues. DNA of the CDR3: TGTGCCAGCAGCCCATGGACTAGCGGGAGTATTAATGAGCAGTTCTTC. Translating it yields CASSPWTSGSINEQFF.

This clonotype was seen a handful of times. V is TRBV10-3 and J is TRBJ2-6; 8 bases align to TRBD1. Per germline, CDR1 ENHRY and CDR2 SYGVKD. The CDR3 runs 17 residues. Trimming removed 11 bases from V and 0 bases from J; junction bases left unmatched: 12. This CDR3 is CAVLTGQAISGANVLTF. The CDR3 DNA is TGTGCCGTACTAACGGGACAGGCTATCTCTGGGGCCAACGTCCTGACTTTC.

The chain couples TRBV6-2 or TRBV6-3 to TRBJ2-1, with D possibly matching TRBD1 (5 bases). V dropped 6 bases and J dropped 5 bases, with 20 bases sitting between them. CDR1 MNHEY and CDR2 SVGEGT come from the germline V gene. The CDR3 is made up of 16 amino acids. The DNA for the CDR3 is TGTGCCAGCAGACTATTAGGTTTTGGGGCCAACAATGAGCAGTTCTTC. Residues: CASRLLGFGANNEQFF.

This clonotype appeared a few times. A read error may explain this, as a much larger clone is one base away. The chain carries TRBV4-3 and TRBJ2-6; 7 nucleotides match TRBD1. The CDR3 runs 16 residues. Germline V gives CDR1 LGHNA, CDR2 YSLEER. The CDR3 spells CASSHRQGSGANGLTF. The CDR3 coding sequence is TGCGCCAGCAGCCACCGACAGGGCTCTGGGGCCAACGGCCTGACTTTC.

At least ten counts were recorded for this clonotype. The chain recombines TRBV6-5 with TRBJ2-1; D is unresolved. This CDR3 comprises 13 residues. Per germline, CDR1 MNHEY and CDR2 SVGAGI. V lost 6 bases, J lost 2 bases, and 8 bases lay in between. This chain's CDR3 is CASSHGAYNEQFF. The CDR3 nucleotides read TGTGCCAGCAGCCACGGAGCCTACAATGAGCAGTTCTTC.

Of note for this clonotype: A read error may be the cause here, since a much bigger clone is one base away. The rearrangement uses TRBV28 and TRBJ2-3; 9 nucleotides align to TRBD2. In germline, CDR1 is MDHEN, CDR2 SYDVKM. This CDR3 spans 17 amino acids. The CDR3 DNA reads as TGTGCCACCAGTTCCCCGCTGGGCGCGGGAGGGACAGATACGCAGTATTTT. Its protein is CATSSPLGAGGTDTQYF.

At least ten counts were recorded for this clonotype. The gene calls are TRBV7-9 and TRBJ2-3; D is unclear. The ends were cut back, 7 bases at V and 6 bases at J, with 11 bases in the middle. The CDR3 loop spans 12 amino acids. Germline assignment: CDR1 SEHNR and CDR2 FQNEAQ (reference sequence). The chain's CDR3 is CASTFPGDTQYF. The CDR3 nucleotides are TGTGCCAGCACCTTTCCCGGCGATACGCAGTATTTT.

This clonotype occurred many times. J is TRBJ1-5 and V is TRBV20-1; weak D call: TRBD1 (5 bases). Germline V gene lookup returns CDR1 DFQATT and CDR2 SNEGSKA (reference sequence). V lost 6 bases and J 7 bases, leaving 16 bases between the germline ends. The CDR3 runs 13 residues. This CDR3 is CSAGAGGAQPQHF. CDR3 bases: TGCAGTGCAGGGGCCGGAGGGGCACAGCCCCAGCATTTT.

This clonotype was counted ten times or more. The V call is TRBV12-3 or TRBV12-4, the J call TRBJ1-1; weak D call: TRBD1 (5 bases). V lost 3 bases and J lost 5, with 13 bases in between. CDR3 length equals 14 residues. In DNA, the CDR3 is TGTGCCAGCAGTTTGTGGGGGGAGGGAACTGAAGCTTTCTTT. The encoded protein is CASSLWGEGTEAFF.

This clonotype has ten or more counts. The CDR3 sequence: CASSSLAGGLAGELFF. CDR3 bases: TGTGCCAGCAGCTCCCTAGCGGGGGGGCTTGCCGGGGAGCTGTTTTTT. The rearrangement joins TRBV3-1 to TRBJ2-2; 12 bases line up with TRBD2. V lost 5 bases, J lost 6 bases, and 7 bases stayed unmatched. Germline lookup yields CDR1 LGHDT and CDR2 YNNKEL (reference sequence). The CDR3 is 16 amino acids.